The 23 T cell receptor beta chains listed next were all sequenced from one sample in a study of T cells in Graves' hyperthyroidism and ophthalmopathy. Amplified TCR beta CDR3 regions derived from RNA transcripts. In the first-round RT-PCR of the TCR CDR3, the HTBI primer set was used. TCRdb reprocessed the multiplex PCR reads with MiXCR, giving one entry per CDR3 protein. The sample records 300,000 to 450,000 distinct CDR3 sequences, 15% to 17% being singletons. The sample consisted of blood. These receptors all come from a woman younger than 35 with Graves' hyperthyroidism that later progressed to Graves' ophthalmopathy.

This clonotype was counted many times. The chain is built from TRBV5-6 and TRBJ2-7, with 7 bases matching TRBD1. J lost 3 bases, V lost 2 bases, and 11 bases had no gene match. The CDR3 contains 16 residues. Germline V gene sequence: CDR1 SGHDT, CDR2 YYEEEE. DNA of the CDR3: TGTGCCAGCAGCTTTCGGACAGACAGGGTGGACTACGAGCAGTACTTC. Translated, it gives CASSFRTDRVDYEQYF.

This clonotype was detected many times. The chain joins TRBV28 to TRBJ1-1; D is unresolved. CDR1 is MDHEN and CDR2 is SYDVKM in the germline V gene. The CDR3 has 13 residues. V was shortened by 4 bases and J by 0 bases, with 6 bases between the two germline ends. DNA for the CDR3: TGTGCCAGCAGTTACTTTGTGAACACTGAAGCTTTCTTT. Its translation: CASSYFVNTEAFF.

The table lists this clonotype with a few counts. This chain joins TRBV4-1 and TRBJ1-1; D not resolved. V was trimmed by 1 base and J by 7 bases, leaving 10 bases between them. The CDR3 is 13 amino acids. Germline V gene sequence: CDR1 MGHRA, CDR2 YSYEKL. CDR3 sequence: CASSQVSLGEAFF. In nucleotides, the CDR3 is TGCGCCAGCAGCCAAGTTAGCCTGGGTGAAGCTTTCTTT.

This clonotype was detected ten times or more. The chain recombines TRBV3-1 with TRBJ2-1, with D perhaps assigned TRBD1 or TRBD2 (6 bases each). This CDR3 spans 22 amino acids. The germline V and J ends were trimmed by 0 bases and 0 bases, with 27 bases remaining between them. Germline V gives CDR1 LGHDT, CDR2 YNNKEL (reference sequence). CDR3 nucleotide sequence: TGTGCCAGCAGCCAAGAAGGGGGTCGGCTACACGGGACTCCAAGCTCCTACAATGAGCAGTTCTTC. Translation: CASSQEGGRLHGTPSSYNEQFF.

The chain has TRBV3-1 and TRBJ2-5, with 10 bases identical to TRBD1. Unmatched junction bases numbered 4, after V lost 4 bases and J lost 2 bases. Germline CDR1 reads LGHDT; CDR2 reads YNNKEL (reference sequence). CDR3 length: 15 amino acids. CDR3 region: CASSRADRGQETQYF. The CDR3 DNA reads as TGTGCCAGCAGCCGAGCGGACAGGGGGCAAGAGACCCAGTACTTC.

Of note for this clonotype: This clone may be a read error of a much larger clone one base away. This chain connects TRBV6-2 or TRBV6-3 to TRBJ2-7; 9 positions agree with TRBD2. The CDR3 extends over 16 amino acids. The germline CDR1 and CDR2 sequences are MNHEY and SVGEGT. CDR3 protein: CARSYSTSGAFYEQYF. DNA of the CDR3: TGTGCCCGCAGTTACTCGACTAGCGGTGCATTCTACGAGCAGTACTTC.

This clonotype was seen repeatedly, ten times or more. V is TRBV12-3 or TRBV12-4 and J is TRBJ2-2; no clear D. Trimming left V 3 bases short and J 7 bases short, with 3 bases between. This CDR3 has 11 residues. CDR3 loop: CASSLYGELFF. The CDR3, as DNA: TGTGCCAGCAGTTTGTACGGGGAGCTGTTTTTT.

At least ten counts were recorded for this clonotype. The rearrangement links TRBV20-1 to TRBJ2-5; D possibly corresponds to TRBD1 (5 bases). The CDR3 extends over 12 amino acids. Trimming left V 4 bases short and J 2 bases short, with 8 bases between. In germline, CDR1 is DFQATT, CDR2 SNEGSKA (reference sequence). The CDR3 protein is CSAKTEQETQYF. CDR3 coding DNA: TGCAGTGCTAAGACAGAGCAAGAGACCCAGTACTTC.

This chain links TRBV6-1 with TRBJ2-7; 13 bases line up with TRBD2. V lost 10 bases, J lost 6 bases, and 6 bases stayed unmatched. Germline V gene lookup returns CDR1 MNHNS and CDR2 SASEGT. This CDR3 has 13 residues. The CDR3 DNA follows: TGTGCCACCACTAGCGGGAGGGGAATCGAGCAGTACTTC. Amino acids: CATTSGRGIEQYF.

This clonotype came up many times. The chain is built from TRBV20-1 and TRBJ2-1, with D perhaps TRBD1 or TRBD2 (6 bases each). Per germline, CDR1 DFQATT and CDR2 SNEGSKA (reference sequence). CDR3 length: 12 amino acids. With 0 bases removed from V and 12 bases from J, the gap between germline ends came to 12 bases. The CDR3 loop reads CSARDHREVQFF. CDR3 coding DNA: TGCAGTGCTAGAGATCACAGGGAGGTGCAGTTCTTC.

In this sample, this clonotype turned up many times. The chain uses TRBV12-3 or TRBV12-4 and TRBJ2-5; 14 nucleotides line up with TRBD2. V dropped 8 bases and J dropped 5; count of bases not matched to a gene: 13. CDR3 length equals 17 residues. CDR3 DNA sequence: TGTGCCAGCTCACCGACTAGCGGGAGGGCAAGCCGGGAGACCCAGTACTTC. Translating gives CASSPTSGRASRETQYF.

This clonotype was seen only a few times. V usage is TRBV14 and J usage is TRBJ2-5; 8 nucleotides line up with TRBD1. V gave up 1 base and J gave up 7 bases; unmatched junction bases: 2. CDR3 length: 13 residues. Germline V gene sequence: CDR1 SGHDN, CDR2 FVKESK. CDR3 coding DNA: TGTGCCAGCAGCCAAGGGGACAGGAGGACCCAGTACTTC. This codes for CASSQGDRRTQYF.

The V gene is TRBV4-3, the J gene TRBJ1-3; 11 positions match TRBD1. This CDR3 region has 18 residues. Trimming removed 2 bases from V and 4 bases from J; junction bases left unmatched: 10. Germline CDR1 reads LGHNA; CDR2 reads YSLEER. The CDR3 region is CASSQNPTGTGGGNTIYF. The CDR3 region has the DNA TGCGCCAGCAGCCAAAATCCAACCGGGACAGGGGGAGGAAACACCATATATTTT.

In this sample, this clonotype turned up many times. J is TRBJ2-7 and V is TRBV11-2, with 12 bases that match TRBD2. V trimming: 3 bases; J trimming: 5 bases; junction bases outside the gene matches: 11. The CDR3 covers 17 residues. CDR1 and CDR2 from the germline V gene are SGHAT and FQNNGV. The CDR3 here is CASSFTRILAGGDEQYF. The CDR3 DNA follows: TGTGCCAGCAGCTTTACACGAATCCTAGCGGGAGGGGACGAGCAGTACTTC.

This clonotype was seen a few times. This may be a read error: a much more frequent sequence differs by one nucleotide. The rearrangement links TRBV2 to TRBJ2-3; D is unclear. The germline gives CDR1 SNHLY, CDR2 FYNNEI. This CDR3 is built from 14 residues. Here the CDR3 DNA reads TGTACCAGCAGCGCCATTCGACGGAAGGATACGCAGTATTTT. Translated: CTSSAIRRKDTQYF.

This clonotype showed up many times. The chain joins TRBV5-4 to TRBJ2-1; 11 bases map to TRBD2. This CDR3 spans 18 amino acids. Germline V lookup: CDR1 SGHNT, CDR2 YYREEE (reference sequence). With V trimmed by 4 bases and J by 7 bases, 16 bases remained unmatched. CDR3 region: CASSPPGGLAGGWNEQFF. CDR3 bases: TGTGCCAGCAGCCCACCAGGAGGGCTAGCGGGAGGATGGAATGAGCAGTTCTTC. Together with reference TRBV5-4 and TRBJ2-1, the CDR3 gives the full variable domain: ETGVTQSPTHLIKTRGQQVTLRCSSQSGHNTVSWYQQALGQGPQFIFQYYREEENGRGNFPPRFSGLQFPNYSSELNVNALELDDSALYLCASSPPGGLAGGWNEQFFGPGTRLTVL.

Note on this clonotype: This could be a read error, since a much larger clone is one nucleotide away. The V gene is TRBV6-1, the J gene TRBJ1-1; no clear D gene. The CDR3 contains 14 residues. Germline V lookup: CDR1 MNHNS, CDR2 SASEGT. The DNA of the CDR3 is TGTGCCGGCAGAAGACGGGTCGGGCACACTGAAGCTTTCTTT. This encodes CAGRRRVGHTEAFF.

This clonotype was found a few times. The chain joins TRBV9 to TRBJ1-2, with D possibly matching TRBD1 (5 bases). Germline V CDR1 and CDR2: SGDLS, YYNGEE. The CDR3 contains 14 residues. The germline V and J ends were trimmed by 3 bases and 4 bases, with 13 bases remaining between them. The CDR3 here is CASSGPGTTYGYTF. The CDR3 DNA reads TGTGCCAGCAGCGGACCCGGGACGACCTATGGCTACACCTTC.

Ten or more counts support this clonotype. The chain is built from TRBV5-8 and TRBJ2-5; 9 nucleotides align to TRBD1. From germline, CDR1 is SGHTS and CDR2 YDEGEE. Losses at the gene ends were 2 bases for V and 3 bases for J; bases not matched to a gene: 2. The CDR3 sequence is 14 residues long. The CDR3 sequence: CASSFRQGEETQYF. CDR3 nucleotides: TGTGCCAGCAGCTTTAGACAGGGGGAAGAGACCCAGTACTTC.

This clonotype was picked up many times. The rearrangement links TRBV7-9 to TRBJ2-7, with 11 bases matching TRBD1. CDR3 length equals 15 residues. J gave up 4 bases and V 4 bases, and 6 bases lay outside the gene matches. The germline V gene has CDR1 SEHNR and CDR2 FQNEAQ (reference sequence). The CDR3 bases are TGTGCCAGCAGCTCCGGACAGGGGGCTACATACGAGCAGTACTTC. Translated, it gives CASSSGQGATYEQYF.

The sample holds many counts of this clonotype. The genes are TRBV3-1 and TRBJ2-7; possible D gene TRBD2, 6 bases. This CDR3 has 14 amino acids. V was shortened by 1 base and J by 3 bases, with 10 bases between the two germline ends. Germline assignment: CDR1 LGHDT and CDR2 YNNKEL (reference sequence). The CDR3 loop is CASSQGLASYEQYF. In nucleotides, the CDR3 is TGTGCCAGCAGCCAAGGGCTAGCGAGCTACGAGCAGTACTTC.

This clonotype was seen a few times. This chain uses TRBV29-1 with TRBJ2-2; TRBD1 aligns across 11 bases. The CDR3 spans 15 residues. The germline CDR1 and CDR2 sequences are SQVTM and ANQGSEA. Trimming removed 5 bases from V and 8 bases from J; junction bases left unmatched: 10. CDR3 sequence: CSVRPGQGVSGELFF. The CDR3 nucleotides are TGCAGCGTTCGACCGGGACAGGGGGTATCTGGGGAGCTGTTTTTT.

The chain combines TRBV5-8 with TRBJ2-3; D unclear. V lost 7 bases, J lost 6 bases, and 12 bases lay in between. This CDR3 has 12 residues. The germline CDR1 and CDR2 sequences are SGHTS and YDEGEE. The CDR3 reads CASEMGPDTQYF. The DNA for the CDR3 is TGTGCCAGCGAGATGGGCCCGGATACGCAGTATTTT.